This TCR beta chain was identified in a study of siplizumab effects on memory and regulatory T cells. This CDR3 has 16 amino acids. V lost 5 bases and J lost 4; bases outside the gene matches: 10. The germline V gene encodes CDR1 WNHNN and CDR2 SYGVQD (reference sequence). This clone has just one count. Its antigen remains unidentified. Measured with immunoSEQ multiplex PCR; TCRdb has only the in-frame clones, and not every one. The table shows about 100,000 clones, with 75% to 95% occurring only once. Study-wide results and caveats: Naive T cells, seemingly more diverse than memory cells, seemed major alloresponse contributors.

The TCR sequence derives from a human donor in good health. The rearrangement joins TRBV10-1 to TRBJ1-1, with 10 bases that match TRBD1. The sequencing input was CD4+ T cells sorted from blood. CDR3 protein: CASSTGTGDMGTEAFF. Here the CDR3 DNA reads TGCGCCAGCAGTACCGGGACAGGGGATATGGGCACTGAAGCTTTCTTT.